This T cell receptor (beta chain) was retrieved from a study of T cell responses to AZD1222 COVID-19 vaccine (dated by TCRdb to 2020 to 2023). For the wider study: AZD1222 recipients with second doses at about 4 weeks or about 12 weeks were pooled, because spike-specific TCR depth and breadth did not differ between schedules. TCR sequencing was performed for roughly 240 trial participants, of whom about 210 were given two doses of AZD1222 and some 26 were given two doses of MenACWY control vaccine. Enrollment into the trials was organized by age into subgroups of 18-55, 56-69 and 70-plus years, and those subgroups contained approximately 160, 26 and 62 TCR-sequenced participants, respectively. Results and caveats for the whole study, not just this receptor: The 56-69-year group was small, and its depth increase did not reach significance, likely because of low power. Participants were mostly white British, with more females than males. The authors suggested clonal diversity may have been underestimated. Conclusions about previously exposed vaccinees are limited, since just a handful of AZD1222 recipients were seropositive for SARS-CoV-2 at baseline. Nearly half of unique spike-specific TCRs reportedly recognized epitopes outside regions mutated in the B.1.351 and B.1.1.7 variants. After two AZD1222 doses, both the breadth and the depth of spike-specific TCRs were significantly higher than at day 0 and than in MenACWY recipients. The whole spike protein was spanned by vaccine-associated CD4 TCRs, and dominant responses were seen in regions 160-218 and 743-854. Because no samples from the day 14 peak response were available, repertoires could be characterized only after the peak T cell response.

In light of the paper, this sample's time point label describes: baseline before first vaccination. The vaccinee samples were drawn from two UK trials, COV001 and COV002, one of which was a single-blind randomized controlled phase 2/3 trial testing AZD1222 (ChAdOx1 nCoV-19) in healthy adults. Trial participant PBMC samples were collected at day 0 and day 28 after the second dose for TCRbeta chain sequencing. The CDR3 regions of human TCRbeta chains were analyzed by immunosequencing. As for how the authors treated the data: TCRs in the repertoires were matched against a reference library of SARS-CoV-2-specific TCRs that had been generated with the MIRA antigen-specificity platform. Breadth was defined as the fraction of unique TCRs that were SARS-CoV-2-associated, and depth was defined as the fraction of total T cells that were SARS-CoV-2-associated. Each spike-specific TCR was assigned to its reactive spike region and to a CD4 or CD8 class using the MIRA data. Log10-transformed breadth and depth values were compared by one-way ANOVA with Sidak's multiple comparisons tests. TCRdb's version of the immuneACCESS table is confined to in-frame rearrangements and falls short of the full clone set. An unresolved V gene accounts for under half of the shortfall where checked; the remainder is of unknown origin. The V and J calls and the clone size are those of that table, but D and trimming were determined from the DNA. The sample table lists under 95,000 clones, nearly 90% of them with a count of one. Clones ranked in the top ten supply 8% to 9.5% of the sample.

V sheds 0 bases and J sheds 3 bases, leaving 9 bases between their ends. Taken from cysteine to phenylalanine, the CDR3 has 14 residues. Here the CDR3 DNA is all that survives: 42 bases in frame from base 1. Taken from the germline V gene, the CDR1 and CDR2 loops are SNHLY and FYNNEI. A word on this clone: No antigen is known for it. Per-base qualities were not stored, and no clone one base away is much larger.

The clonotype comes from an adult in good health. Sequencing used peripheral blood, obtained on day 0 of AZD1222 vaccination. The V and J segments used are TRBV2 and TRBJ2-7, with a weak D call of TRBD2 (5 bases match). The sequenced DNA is TGTGCCAGCAGTGAAGCTGGACTTTTCTACGAGCAGTACTTC. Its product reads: CASSEAGLFYEQYF.